A selection of T cell receptor beta chains follows, all from one sample in a study of T cells in Graves' hyperthyroidism and ophthalmopathy. TCRdb processed the multiplex PCR reads anew with MiXCR; each CDR3 protein has one entry. The table shows 500,000 to 750,000 distinct CDR3 sequences, with approximately 14% occurring only once. Sample: blood. These receptors all stem from a woman in her 30s with Graves' hyperthyroidism. CDR3s include the opening cysteine and the closing phenylalanine or tryptophan. The order of the fields is V gene, D gene, J gene, clone size, CDR3 DNA, CDR3 protein. A D gene is named only where the DNA matches it firmly. Clone size is stated in some rows and not others, as once, few, many or a class when expanded.

TRBV20-1	TRBD2	TRBJ2-7	few	TGCAGTGCTAGATCCCGGACTAGCGGGAGTTACGAGCAGTACTTC	CSARSRTSGSYEQYF
TRBV29-1	.	TRBJ2-6	few	TGCAGCGTTGCCCTAAACGGACTTACCGCTGGGGCCAACGTCCTGACTTTC	CSVALNGLTAGANVLTF
TRBV3-1	.	TRBJ2-2	few	TGTGCCAGCAGCCCATCAAGGGGCACCGGGGAGCTGTTTTTT	CASSPSRGTGELFF
TRBV20-1	.	TRBJ2-7	.	TGCAGTGCTAGAGCCTCAGGGTTCCCGGCCTACGAGCAGTACTTC	CSARASGFPAYEQYF
TRBV30	TRBD1	TRBJ1-5	many	TGTGCCTGGACGGGACAGCCCAATCAGCCCCAGCATTTT	CAWTGQPNQPQHF
TRBV6-1	TRBD1	TRBJ2-7	.	TGTGCCAGCAACTCCGGGACAGGGTGGTACGAGCAGTACTTC	CASNSGTGWYEQYF
TRBV12-5	TRBD2	TRBJ2-1	many	TGTGCTAGTGGTTCGACTAGCGGGGGGGGGAGGAATGAGCAGTTCTTC	CASGSTSGGGRNEQFF
TRBV12-5	.	TRBJ1-1	.	TGTGCTACAAGGGACCAACGAACTGAAGCTTTCTTT	CATRDQRTEAFF
TRBV7-8	TRBD1	TRBJ2-1	few	TGTGCCAGCAGCAAACGGACAGGGGGCGAAAACAATGAGCAGTTCTTC	CASSKRTGGENNEQFF
TRBV6-1	.	TRBJ1-5	many	TGTGCCAGCAGTGAAGACAGGTTCATCAATCAGCCCCAGCATTTT	CASSEDRFINQPQHF
TRBV15	TRBD1	TRBJ2-7	few	TGTGCCACCGCAGGGGGAGAAACCTACGAGCAGTACTTC	CATAGGETYEQYF
TRBV30	.	TRBJ2-7	many	TGTGCCTGGAGAGGGCCTACCACCTACGAGCAGTACTTC	CAWRGPTTYEQYF
TRBV7-9	.	TRBJ2-2	many	TGTGCCAGCAGCCAGACGGGTTTGGCCGGGGAGCTGTTTTTT	CASSQTGLAGELFF
TRBV28	.	TRBJ2-3	many	TGTGCCAGCAGTTCCCTGGGGCCTGCGGATACGCAGTATTTT	CASSSLGPADTQYF